This passage covers 11 T cell receptor beta chains from one sample sequenced in a study of blood T cell repertoires in COVID-19 (dated by TCRdb to about 2020). Library prep was done by the immunoSEQ multiplex PCR assay. TCRdb mirrors the immuneACCESS table, restricted to in-frame sequences. Some clones are absent from its copies; in checked studies, under half trace to an unresolved V gene, and the reason for the others is unknown. This sample gives some 290,000 clones in total; about nine tenths of them show up just once. The ten largest make up just under 9.5% of the sample. Input material: PBMCs or T cells enriched from blood (not recorded which). Receptors were obtained from a woman aged 30 to 39 who had recovered from COVID-19.

The chain carries TRBV5-8 and TRBJ2-1, with 8 bases aligning to TRBD1. V was clipped by 2 bases and J by 1 base; unmatched bases: 2. Germline V gene data show CDR1 as SGHTS and CDR2 as YDEGEE. This CDR3 is built from 15 residues. Here the CDR3 reads CASSFTGGSYNEQFF. The CDR3 nucleotides read TGTGCCAGCAGCTTTACAGGGGGTTCCTACAATGAGCAGTTCTTC.

The chain is built from TRBV29-1 and TRBJ1-2, with D maybe TRBD1 (5 bases). The CDR3 extends over 13 amino acids. V gave up 2 bases and J gave up 8 bases, with 15 bases separating them. In germline, CDR1 is SQVTM, CDR2 ANQGSEA. CDR3 bases: TGCAGCGTTGAATTGCAGGGTATTGAAGGCTACACCTTC. Translated: CSVELQGIEGYTF.

The rearrangement uses TRBV23-1 and TRBJ1-5; D not resolved. TRBV23-1 is an ORF, with its function uncertain. This CDR3 is 15 amino acids long. Trimming left V 4 bases short and J 2 bases short, with 12 bases between. The CDR3: CASSLPTSGNQPQHF. The CDR3, as DNA: TGCGCCAGCAGTCTCCCTACGTCTGGCAATCAGCCCCAGCATTTT.

The chain employs TRBV14 and TRBJ2-2; TRBD2 matches 12 bases. The CDR3 runs to 16 residues. CDR1 is SGHDN and CDR2 is FVKESK in the germline V gene. With V trimmed by 3 bases and J by 7 bases, 6 bases remained unmatched. The CDR3 bases are TGTGCCAGCAGCCAGACTAGCGGGAGTGTACTCGGGGAGCTGTTTTTT. Its protein product is CASSQTSGSVLGELFF.

The chain recombines TRBV29-1 with TRBJ1-1; D might be TRBD1 (5 bases). The CDR3 consists of 14 residues. Germline-derived CDR1 and CDR2 are SQVTM and ANQGSEA. V dropped 4 bases and J dropped 4 bases, with 16 bases sitting between them. CDR3 in amino acids: CSVGWGLRVTEAFF. The CDR3 DNA reads as TGCAGCGTTGGATGGGGCTTAAGGGTCACTGAAGCTTTCTTT.

The chain combines TRBV27 with TRBJ2-3; D gene ambiguous. CDR1 and CDR2 (germline): MNHEY, SMNVEV (reference sequence). The CDR3 runs to 16 residues. Trimming shortened V by 5 bases and J by 2 bases, and 17 bases separated the two germline ends. The CDR3 region is CASSREVRIYTDTQYF. The CDR3 nucleotides read TGTGCCAGCAGTCGAGAGGTGAGGATCTACACAGATACGCAGTATTTT.

V usage is TRBV20-1 and J usage is TRBJ1-5, with a tentative D call TRBD1 (6 bases). V lost 0 bases to trimming and J lost 11 bases, with 8 bases between them. This CDR3 region has 11 residues. Germline V lookup: CDR1 DFQATT, CDR2 SNEGSKA (reference sequence). As DNA, the CDR3 is TGCAGTGCTAGAGAACAGGGAACCCAGCATTTT. It is translated as CSAREQGTQHF.

Only one count was recorded for this clone. The chain couples TRBV11-2 to TRBJ1-1; D perhaps matches TRBD1 (6 bases). Between the trimmed V and J ends, which lost 5 bases and 0 bases, there was a span of 19 bases. Germline V lookup: CDR1 SGHAT, CDR2 FQNNGV. The CDR3 is 17 residues long. In nucleotides, the CDR3 is TGTGCCAGCAGCCCGTGGGGGACAAGGGGGATGAACACTGAAGCTTTCTTT. It translates to CASSPWGTRGMNTEAFF.

V and J are TRBV5-1 and TRBJ1-5, with D possibly TRBD1 on 5 matching bases. Germline V gives CDR1 SGHRS, CDR2 YFSETQ. V was shortened by 6 bases and J by 1 base, with 20 bases between the two germline ends. This CDR3 region has 17 residues. CDR3 loop: CASTTWKGRVSNQPQHF. The CDR3 nucleotides read TGCGCCAGCACCACCTGGAAGGGGCGCGTGAGCAATCAGCCCCAGCATTTT.

The chain uses TRBV5-4 and TRBJ1-1, with 7 bases identical to TRBD1. The germline V gene encodes CDR1 SGHNT and CDR2 YYREEE (reference sequence). V dropped 2 bases and J dropped 2; count of bases not matched to a gene: 3. The CDR3 runs 14 residues. CDR3 sequence reads: CASSFVGGNTEAFF. The CDR3 DNA follows: TGTGCCAGCAGCTTTGTAGGGGGCAACACTGAAGCTTTCTTT.

The genes are TRBV5-4 and TRBJ2-3, with D hard to call. Germline CDR1 SGHNT, CDR2 YYREEE (reference sequence). CDR3 size: 14 residues. V lost 0 bases and J lost 8, with 13 bases in between. The CDR3 DNA is TGTGCCAGCAGCTTGGATACCAGGCAACCTACGCAGTATTTT. Protein product: CASSLDTRQPTQYF.